This T cell receptor (beta chain) was documented in a study of shared clonotypes between healthy human individuals. Study information: CD8 memory received one plate per donor, CD8 naive two, CD4 memory three and CD4 naive three.

For this clone: The same CDR3 can be traced to other DNA sequences in this sample.

Here immunoSEQ multiplex PCR was the method, and the copy in TCRdb shows in-frame clones only, minus some. The repertoire holds roughly 2.6 million clones, with approximately 92% as singletons. J gave up 5 bases and V 6 bases, and 3 bases lay outside the gene matches. The germline CDR1 and CDR2 sequences are SNHLY and FYNNEI. The CDR3 has 12 amino acids. The specimen sequenced was naive CD4+ T cells sorted from blood. Subset indicated: CD45RA+ positively selected. The rearrangement joins TRBV2 to TRBJ1-2; 7 positions match TRBD1. This clonotype originated in a man aged 18 to 29 in good health. CDR3 sequence reads: CASSGQAYGYTF. The DNA for the CDR3 is TGTGCCAGCAGCGGACAGGCATATGGCTACACCTTC.